This TCR beta chain was profiled in a study of vaccination effects on CD4 cells after COVID-19 (dated 2022 in TCRdb). Concerning the study at large: Each participant received two doses of an mRNA SARS-CoV-2 vaccine, either BNT162b2 or mRNA-1273. The study compared SARS-CoV-2 spike-specific CD4+ TCR repertoires before and after mRNA vaccination in COVID-19 convalescent patients and infection-naive vaccine recipients. A total of some eleven COVID-19 convalescent patients and 4 SARS-CoV-2-naive healthy vaccine recipients were included in the full study. The Oncomine TCR Beta short-read assay on an Illumina iSeq 100 was used to sequence cultures from other donors in the study.

In the ViraFEST assay, PBMC were stimulated with viral peptide pools, and antigen-specific CD4+ T cell clonotypes were then identified by expansion using TCR sequencing. After about 9 days of culture, CD4+ T cells were isolated with the EasySep CD4+ T cell isolation kit. The absence of prior SARS-CoV-2 infection in healthy vaccine recipients was confirmed by negative nucleocapsid antibodies before and after vaccination. Approximately 2 million PBMC per well were cultured with around 9.8 ug/ml peptides in IMDM containing 5% human AB serum, roughly 9.5 IU/ml IL-2 and gentamicin. On days 3 and 7, half of the culture medium was replaced with fresh IL-2-containing medium. Unless otherwise noted, each peptide stimulation condition was cultured in triplicate wells. PBMC were separated from whole blood using Ficoll-Paque Plus gradient centrifugation and were then either cryopreserved at -140C or used fresh. Overlapping peptide pools spanned the spike proteins of SARS-CoV-2 and the common cold coronaviruses HCoV-NL63, HCoV-OC43 and HCoV-229E. Genomic DNA was extracted from cultured CD4+ T cells with the QIAamp micro DNA kit.

As to this clone: It lacks a known antigen. No much larger clone exists at a distance of one base, and base qualities are not known.

The receptor library was made with the immunoSEQ multiplex PCR assay. DNA from the CD4+ T cells that had been cultured and isolated underwent TCR beta CDR3 sequencing. In the source study's methods: Non-productive TCR sequences were removed and reads were trimmed to the CDR3 region, keeping CDR3s of at least 7 amino acids. Antigen-specific clonotypes were identified with the MANAFEST web app by comparing expansion in peptide wells against reference cultures. To be called positive, a clone needed expansion at FDR<0.05 compared with the reference and with all other wells, an odds ratio greater than 5, and a frequency greater than 0.1% in two replicate wells. A clonotype was called cross-reactive if it was significantly expanded both in SARS-CoV-2 spike wells and in at least one common cold coronavirus spike condition. Using the stringdist R package, CDR3 similarity was measured by Levenshtein distance, and unrooted trees were constructed with ape in R 3.6.1. Here the immuneACCESS table is served through TCRdb, limited to in-frame sequences with V and J called. Missing clones are a known gap in these copies; in checked studies unresolved V genes cover under half, and the rest lacks a known reason. V, J and clone size derive from that table, while D and trimming were established from the DNA sequence. The sample table shows 20,000 to 25,000 clones, and 68% are seen once. Around a tenth of the sample goes to the ten largest clones.

Results the study describes overall, beyond this receptor: Among healthy vaccine recipients, nearly all vaccine-induced clones were SARS-CoV-2 mono-reactive, and only 1 of 255 was cross-reactive with common cold coronaviruses. Both infection-induced and vaccine-induced clones contracted markedly at late post-vaccination timepoints, which is consistent with waning T cell responses. The study was limited by a small number of convalescent patients and lacked early post-infection timepoints.

The sequencing here drew on CD4+ T cells from PBMCs cultured with HCoV-NL63 spike peptides, taken before COVID-19 vaccination. The sample's cell subset or site label, in plain terms: HCoV-NL63 spike overlapping peptide pool stimulation. This clonotype was sampled from a human donor who received a COVID-19 vaccine.

For the CDR3, the sequence is CATSRVSGLRTGGEQFF. The DNA sequence follows: TGTGCCACCAGCAGAGTTTCGGGACTCCGCACGGGGGGTGAGCAGTTCTTC. This chain is built from TRBV15 and TRBJ2-1; 7 of the junction bases match TRBD2. Relative to germline, V is missing 1 base and J is missing 9 bases, with 15 bases of the junction outside any gene match. The CDR3 contains 17 residues, cysteine and phenylalanine counted. Only the CDR3 DNA stays, 51 bases, in frame from base 1. From the germline V gene (reference sequence), CDR1 is LNHNV and CDR2 is YYDKDF.